Listed below are T cell receptor beta chains from one sample, sequenced in a study of T-cell memory formation after mild COVID-19. Each CDR3 protein is one row after TCRdb ran MiXCR on the 5' RACE reads. The table lists hundreds of thousands of distinct CDR3 sequences, 20% to 25% of them singletons. Sequenced input: PBMCs or a T cell subset sorted from them (not recorded which). Every receptor here comes from an adult woman who had mild COVID-19 (a few samples of this study predate the infection). Cell type and time point are not known. The CDR3 runs from the conserved cysteine through the conserved F or W. Fields, in order: clone size, J gene, CDR3 length, V gene, D gene, CDR3 DNA, CDR3 protein. A D gene is named only where the DNA matches it firmly. Clone size is shown for a subset of rows, as once, few, many or a class of expanded clone.

- TRBJ1-1 15 TRBV6-5 TRBD1 TGTGCCAGCAGAAGAGACAGGGGGCGGTTCACTGAAGCTTTCTTT CASRRDRGRFTEAFF
- TRBJ2-2 13 TRBV7-8 - TGTGCCAACCCGCAGATCGAGACCGGGGAGCTGTTTTTT CANPQIETGELFF
- TRBJ2-1 14 TRBV2 - TGTGCCAGCAATATGGGGGGGCGCGACAATGAGCAGTTCTTC CASNMGGRDNEQFF
few TRBJ2-5 17 TRBV5-4 TRBD1 TGTGCCAGCAGCCACGGGACAGGGGGCGGATTGGGGGAGACCCAGTACTTC CASSHGTGGGLGETQYF
- TRBJ1-1 16 TRBV20-1 - TGCAGTGCTACACATAGGGTGAAAGGGGGGAACACTGAAGCTTTCTTT CSATHRVKGGNTEAFF
few TRBJ2-3 15 TRBV24-1 - TGTGCCACCAGTGACCCGGGGTCCCGCACAGATACGCAGTATTTT CATSDPGSRTDTQYF
few TRBJ2-2 15 TRBV12-3/TRBV12-4 - TGTGCCAGCACCCCTGGAGGTACGAACACCGGGGAGCTGTTTTTT CASTPGGTNTGELFF
- TRBJ2-1 19 TRBV20-1 TRBD2 TGCAGTGCTAGAGATGAACCGGGACTAGCGGGACGCCGGCACAATGAGCAGTTCTTC CSARDEPGLAGRRHNEQFF
few TRBJ2-3 15 TRBV20-1 TRBD2 TGCAGTGCTAGTACATGGCGGGGGGGCCCAGATACGCAGTATTTT CSASTWRGGPDTQYF
- TRBJ2-1 19 TRBV11-3 TRBD2 TGTGCCAGCAGCCTTAGGGCGCTGGGAGGGAGGAGTTCCTACAATGAGCAGTTCTTC CASSLRALGGRSSYNEQFF
- TRBJ2-7 15 TRBV15 - TGTGCCACCAGCAGAGGAGGAGCGGAAAGCTACGAGCAGTACTTC CATSRGGAESYEQYF
- TRBJ2-1 12 TRBV15 - TGTGCCACCAGCAGAGAGGGGGTTACACAGTTCTTC CATSREGVTQFF
- TRBJ2-5 13 TRBV2 - TGTGCCAGCAGAAGGGATCCCAAAGAGACCCAGTACTTC CASRRDPKETQYF
- TRBJ1-6 13 TRBV12-3/TRBV12-4 TRBD1 TGTGCCAGCGGACAGGGGGATCACTCACCCCTCCACTTT CASGQGDHSPLHF
few TRBJ2-5 14 TRBV4-1 - TGCGCCAGCAGCCTCCAACATGGAGGGGAGACCCAGTACTTC CASSLQHGGETQYF
- TRBJ1-3 16 TRBV9 - TGTGCCAGCAGCGTTACATCCGGGACCTCTGGAAACACCATATATTTT CASSVTSGTSGNTIYF
- TRBJ2-1 16 TRBV7-8 TRBD2 TGTGCCAGCAGTTCACGGACTAGCGGAGTCCCAAATGAGCAGTTCTTC CASSSRTSGVPNEQFF
few TRBJ2-3 19 TRBV5-1 - TGCGCCAGCAGCTTTCAAATGATGGGGGACGGACCATTCACAGATACGCAGTATTTT CASSFQMMGDGPFTDTQYF
- TRBJ2-3 15 TRBV5-1 TRBD2 TGCGCCAGCAGCGCCGCGGGGGGGCCGGCAGATACGCAGTATTTT CASSAAGGPADTQYF
few TRBJ1-1 13 TRBV5-1 - TGCGCCAGCAGGGCCTACGGGCCGGGGGAAGCTTTCTTT CASRAYGPGEAFF
few TRBJ2-7 14 TRBV5-6 - TGTGCCAGCAGCCCGTCTGGCGCCTATAGGGAGCAGTACTTC CASSPSGAYREQYF
- TRBJ2-1 14 TRBV7-9 - TGTGCCAGCAACTTCCCCCGGGATAGAAATGAGCAGTTCTTC CASNFPRDRNEQFF
- TRBJ1-6 12 TRBV6-5 - TGTGCCAGCAGCCAGGACAGCAGCACCCTCCACTTT CASSQDSSTLHF
once TRBJ2-7 13 TRBV3-1 - TGTGCCAGCAGCCCCTCTCCCCCCTACGAGCAGTACTTC CASSPSPPYEQYF
few TRBJ1-2 16 TRBV20-1 - TGCAGTGCACCCTCGGTAGAGGGTAGTTACAACTATGGCTACACCTTC CSAPSVEGSYNYGYTF
few TRBJ2-7 14 TRBV6-5 TRBD1 TGTGCCAGCAGTTACTCGGGACAGGGAATTTTCTGGCACTTC CASSYSGQGIFWHF
few TRBJ2-1 16 TRBV20-1 TRBD2 TGCAGTGCTCCGCCGGGTCTAGCGGGACTCCACAATGAGCAGTTCTTC CSAPPGLAGLHNEQFF
- TRBJ2-5 11 TRBV5-6 - TGTGCCAGCAGCTCGGGTAGTATCCAGTACTTC CASSSGSIQYF
- TRBJ2-7 13 TRBV30 TRBD2 TGTGCCTGGAGTGTTGGACTAGCGGACGAGCAGTACTTC CAWSVGLADEQYF
few TRBJ2-2 15 TRBV5-6 - TGTGCCAGCAGCTTGGGAGTGGGGGGAACCGGGGAGCTGTTTTTT CASSLGVGGTGELFF
- TRBJ2-5 16 TRBV7-9 TRBD2 TGTGCCAGCAGTCGGGGGGGCCGAAATCGACCAGAGACCCAGTACTTC CASSRGGRNRPETQYF
few TRBJ1-5 14 TRBV7-2 - TGTGCCAGCAGCTTAATGTCAGGGGATCAGCCCCAGCATTTT CASSLMSGDQPQHF
- TRBJ2-5 15 TRBV23-1 - TGCGCCAGCAGTCAATTGGGGCCAGGTTGGGAGACCCAGTACTTC CASSQLGPGWETQYF
- TRBJ2-5 12 TRBV7-2 - TGTGCCAGCAGCCCGGGCCCAGTACCATCGTACTTC CASSPGPVPSYF
- TRBJ2-1 15 TRBV5-1 - TGCGCCAGCAGCTCGTCCGGGACACTTACTAATGAGCAGTTCTTC CASSSSGTLTNEQFF
- TRBJ2-7 14 TRBV5-1 - TGCGCCAGCAGCTTGGCCGGGACCAACTACGAGCAGTACTTC CASSLAGTNYEQYF
- TRBJ1-5 16 TRBV12-3/TRBV12-4 - TGTGCCAGCAGCACCACCTACAGGGCCCCAGGTGGGCCCCAGCATTTT CASSTTYRAPGGPQHF
few TRBJ2-5 15 TRBV7-2 TRBD1 TGTGCCAGCAGCACGGGACAGGGGATCTCGGAGACCCAGTACTTC CASSTGQGISETQYF
many TRBJ2-1 15 TRBV4-3 TRBD1 TGCGCCAGCAGCCAAGTGGGACAGAGCTACAATGAGCAGTTCTTC CASSQVGQSYNEQFF
- TRBJ2-5 17 TRBV10-2 TRBD2 TGCGCCAGCAGCCAGGGACTAGCGGGAGCGGTCGGAGAGACCCAGTACTTC CASSQGLAGAVGETQYF
few TRBJ2-3 15 TRBV11-2 - TGTGCCAGCAGCTCGGCTGGGTATGGTACAGATACGCAGTATTTT CASSSAGYGTDTQYF
many TRBJ2-1 15 TRBV7-2 TRBD1 TGTGCCAGCAGCTTAGCCGCCGGGACAGCGAATGAGCAGTTCTTC CASSLAAGTANEQFF
- TRBJ2-1 15 TRBV12-3/TRBV12-4 - TGTGCCAGCACCCAACAGCTGGGGACCTACAATGAGCAGTTCTTC CASTQQLGTYNEQFF
- TRBJ2-7 17 TRBV5-1 - TGCGCCAGCAGCACCTTCCGCCCGGGGGACGAGGCCTACGAGCAGTACTTC CASSTFRPGDEAYEQYF
- TRBJ1-1 14 TRBV6-5 TRBD1 TGTGCCAGCAGAAAAAGGGGGCGCGACACTGAAGCTTTCTTT CASRKRGRDTEAFF
- TRBJ2-3 15 TRBV24-1 TRBD2 TGTGCCACCAGAGCCGGGACTAGCGGCACAGATACGCAGTATTTT CATRAGTSGTDTQYF
few TRBJ2-3 14 TRBV29-1 - TGCAGCGTATGGAAGACGGACGCGAAAGATACGCAGTATTTT CSVWKTDAKDTQYF
few TRBJ1-1 12 TRBV29-1 - TGCAGCGTTGAAGATGGGGCTGCTGAAGCTTTCTTT CSVEDGAAEAFF
- TRBJ1-2 13 TRBV7-9 - TGTGCCAGCAGCTCGGGGACATCCGGTGGCTACACCTTC CASSSGTSGGYTF
few TRBJ2-7 13 TRBV6-2/TRBV6-3 - TGTGCCAGCAGGACCCGGGACCATGTGGAGCAGTACTTC CASRTRDHVEQYF
few TRBJ2-5 13 TRBV15 - TGTGCCACCGAGTCGAGGGCCGGTGAGACCCAGTACTTC CATESRAGETQYF
- TRBJ2-3 17 TRBV15 - TGTGCCACCACCCCTTCACCGACCGGGACTAGCACAGATACGCAGTATTTT CATTPSPTGTSTDTQYF
- TRBJ2-1 14 TRBV20-1 TRBD2 TGCAGTGCTAGAGATGCGGGAGGCCTGGGTGAGCAGTTCTTC CSARDAGGLGEQFF
few TRBJ2-1 13 TRBV2 TRBD2 TGTGCCACCGCTTCGAGGGAGGGCAATGAGCAGTTCTTC CATASREGNEQFF